The 11 T cell receptor beta chains below all came from one sample that was sequenced in a study of blood T cell repertoires in COVID-19. Sequencing was performed with immunoSEQ multiplex PCR; in TCRdb, only in-frame clones are kept and a portion is missing. The sample includes 250,000 or so clones, about 84% of them seen just once. What was sequenced was PBMCs or T cells enriched from blood (not recorded which). The receptors originated from a woman aged 50 to 60 who had recovered from COVID-19.

The V call is TRBV28, the J call TRBJ2-5; 7 nucleotides match TRBD2. The germline V gene encodes CDR1 MDHEN and CDR2 SYDVKM. The V gene end was trimmed by 3 bases and the J gene end by 9 bases; junction bases not matched to a gene: 4. The CDR3 consists of 12 residues. CDR3 residues: CASSFGRESQYF. CDR3 nucleotide sequence: TGTGCCAGCAGTTTTGGGAGGGAGTCCCAGTACTTC.

This clone was seen a single time. The V and J genes are TRBV11-1 and TRBJ1-1; 9 bases line up with TRBD1. The V gene end was trimmed by 5 bases and the J gene end by 10 bases; junction bases not matched to a gene: 2. Germline CDR1 is SGHAT and CDR2 is FQDESV (reference sequence). The CDR3 is 11 amino acids. CDR3 DNA: TGTGCCAGCAGCATGGACAGGGGAGCTTTCTTT. This sequence encodes CASSMDRGAFF.

The chain combines TRBV6-5 with TRBJ2-7; 10 bases agree with TRBD1. V gave up 8 bases and J gave up 7 bases; unmatched junction bases: 11. The germline gives CDR1 MNHEY, CDR2 SVGAGI. The CDR3 is made up of 14 amino acids. The CDR3 sequence is CASQPGQGRGEQYF. CDR3 bases: TGTGCCAGCCAACCGGGACAGGGGAGAGGGGAGCAGTACTTC.

This clone appeared a few times. This chain joins TRBV30 and TRBJ1-2; TRBD1 is a possible D gene (5 bases). Per germline, CDR1 GTSNPN and CDR2 SVGIG (reference sequence). The CDR3 spans 16 residues. Trimming took 2 bases from V and 4 from J, leaving 20 bases between them. The chain's CDR3 is CAWSNPLGGVRYGYTF. The CDR3 DNA reads as TGTGCCTGGAGTAACCCCCTTGGGGGGGTTCGCTATGGCTACACCTTC. Filled out from reference TRBV30 and TRBJ1-2, the complete variable domain reads SQTIHQWPATLVQPVGSPLSLECTVEGTSNPNLYWYRQAAGRGLQLLFYSVGIGQISSEVPQNLSASRPQDRQFILSSKKLLLSDSGFYLCAWSNPLGGVRYGYTFGSGTRLTVV.

The CDR3 reads CAWSVGGGSPFEQYF. In nucleotides, the CDR3 is TGTGCCTGGAGTGTTGGGGGCGGGTCTCCGTTCGAGCAGTACTTC. V and J are TRBV30 and TRBJ2-7; D possibly corresponds to TRBD1 (6 bases). This CDR3 region has 15 residues. The V gene's germline CDR1 is GTSNPN and CDR2 SVGIG (reference sequence). Between the trimmed V and J ends, which lost 0 bases and 6 bases, there was a span of 18 bases. Full variable domain (remainder filled in from reference TRBV30 and TRBJ2-7): SQTIHQWPATLVQPVGSPLSLECTVEGTSNPNLYWYRQAAGRGLQLLFYSVGIGQISSEVPQNLSASRPQDRQFILSSKKLLLSDSGFYLCAWSVGGGSPFEQYFGPGTRLTVT.

This clone has just one count. J is TRBJ2-5 and V is TRBV11-2; no definite D call. Germline assignment: CDR1 SGHAT and CDR2 FQNNGV. This CDR3 region has 13 residues. V gave up 4 bases and J gave up 7 bases, with 13 bases separating them. CDR3 sequence: CASSWAMDGTQYF. CDR3 DNA sequence: TGTGCCAGCAGCTGGGCGATGGATGGGACCCAGTACTTC.

This sequence joins TRBV5-1 and TRBJ1-4; D gene ambiguous. CDR1 and CDR2 (germline): SGHRS, YFSETQ. The CDR3 is made up of 13 amino acids. V was clipped by 3 bases and J by 5 bases, with 8 bases between them. The CDR3 here is CASSSTVNEKLFF. CDR3 DNA sequence: TGCGCCAGCAGCTCCACGGTAAATGAAAAACTGTTTTTT.

DNA of the CDR3: TGTGCCAGCAGGGAAAAACAGGAACCGACGGGCTACACCTTC. Translating it yields CASREKQEPTGYTF. The chain is built from TRBV5-6 and TRBJ1-2; D possibly corresponds to TRBD1 (5 bases). Germline CDR1 and CDR2: SGHDT and YYEEEE. The CDR3 covers 14 residues. V lost 5 bases, J lost 8 bases, and 19 bases lay in between.

The chain recombines TRBV28 with TRBJ2-7; perhaps TRBD1 as D (5 bases). Germline lookup yields CDR1 MDHEN and CDR2 SYDVKM. V was shortened by 4 bases and J by 0 bases, with 10 bases between the two germline ends. The CDR3 sequence is 14 residues long. The CDR3 DNA is TGTGCCAGCAGTTCCCCCGGACACTCCTACGAGCAGTACTTC. Its protein is CASSSPGHSYEQYF.

CDR3 sequence (DNA): TGTGCCAGCAGCTTAGTCTATAACTATGGCTACACCTTC. It specifies CASSLVYNYGYTF. This chain uses TRBV7-2 with TRBJ1-2, with no clear D. CDR3 size: 13 residues. V was pared by 1 base and J by 1 base, with 4 bases between. Germline CDR1 reads SGHTA; CDR2 reads FQGNSA.

The sample holds one count of this clone. This rearrangement joins TRBV18 to TRBJ2-2; TRBD2 aligns across 7 bases. CDR1 and CDR2 (germline): KGHSH, LQKENI. The CDR3 consists of 15 residues. Unmatched junction bases numbered 3, after V lost 5 bases and J lost 0 bases. The CDR3 here is CASSSGLTNTGELFF. CDR3 nucleotide sequence: TGTGCCAGCTCATCGGGACTAACGAACACCGGGGAGCTGTTTTTT.